This T cell receptor (beta chain) was sequenced during a study of control samples from healthy donors and cancer patients. Clones were read by immunoSEQ multiplex PCR, and TCRdb kept only the in-frame ones, dropping some. The sample has under 95,000 clones; roughly nine tenths are singletons. CDR1 SGHRS and CDR2 YFSETQ come from the germline V gene. The ends lost 5 bases at V and 2 bases at J; junction bases unmatched: 9. The CDR3 sequence is 16 residues long. The source is a woman aged 25 to 39 in good health. Sequenced sample: blood. V is TRBV5-1 and J is TRBJ1-4, with 7 bases aligning to TRBD1. DNA of the CDR3: TGCGCCAGCAGGTCAGACAGGGCCCATACTAATGAAAAACTGTTTTTT. This gives the protein CASRSDRAHTNEKLFF.